This passage covers 20 T cell receptor beta chains from one sample sequenced in a study of cytomegalovirus exposure and HLA in healthy donors. The PCR employed 60 Vbeta primers together with 13 Jbeta primers. Sequencing was performed with immunoSEQ multiplex PCR; in TCRdb, only in-frame clones are kept and a portion is missing. The table records more than 85,000 clones, about 79% of them present only once. Sequenced input: PBMCs. The source is a female donor in good health and CMV-seropositive.

This clone was seen more than once but under ten times. V usage is TRBV30 and J usage is TRBJ1-1, with a tentative D call TRBD1 (5 bases). Germline values: CDR1 GTSNPN, CDR2 SVGIG (reference sequence). The CDR3 covers 13 residues. V was shortened by 4 bases and J by 2 bases, with 11 bases between the two germline ends. In DNA, the CDR3 is TGTGCCTGGACGAGACAGCCAAACACTGAAGCTTTCTTT. It translates to CAWTRQPNTEAFF.

The chain combines TRBV7-2 with TRBJ1-1, with D possibly being TRBD1 (5 bases). The CDR3 loop spans 13 amino acids. V gave up 4 bases and J gave up 4 bases, with 10 bases separating them. Germline V gene lookup returns CDR1 SGHTA and CDR2 FQGNSA. The CDR3 sequence: CASSSRDGTEAFF. In DNA form, the CDR3 reads TGTGCCAGCAGCTCCAGGGATGGCACTGAAGCTTTCTTT.

Only a few counts were recorded for this clone. The V and J genes are TRBV6-5 and TRBJ1-3, with 7 nucleotides matching TRBD1. The V segment lost 0 bases and the J segment 2 bases; nucleotides outside the gene matches: 1. This CDR3 has 15 amino acids. Germline CDR1 is MNHEY and CDR2 is SVGAGI. CDR3: CASSYSGGPGNTIYF. The CDR3 DNA is TGTGCCAGCAGTTACTCAGGGGGCCCTGGAAACACCATATATTTT.

The gene calls are TRBV5-8 and TRBJ1-2, with 10 nucleotides matching TRBD1. The V segment lost 2 bases and the J segment 7 bases; nucleotides outside the gene matches: 8. Germline loops: CDR1 SGHTS, CDR2 YDEGEE. The CDR3 is made up of 15 amino acids. CDR3 nucleotides: TGTGCCAGCAGCTTCTGGACAGGGGGAAGTGTTGGCTACACCTTC. As protein: CASSFWTGGSVGYTF.

V is TRBV13 and J is TRBJ1-2, with 9 positions matching TRBD1. V trimming: 4 bases; J trimming: 4 bases; junction bases outside the gene matches: 7. The CDR3 covers 15 residues. Germline CDR1 and CDR2: PRHDT and FYEKMQ (reference sequence). The CDR3 region is CASSYRTGVGYGYTF. The CDR3 DNA is TGTGCCAGCAGCTACCGGACAGGGGTCGGCTATGGCTACACCTTC.

In DNA, the CDR3 is TGTGCCACCAGCAGTGCGTGGGTCCAGGGGTCGGAAAACTATGGCTACACCTTC. It yields the protein CATSSAWVQGSENYGYTF. This chain links TRBV15 with TRBJ1-2; a possible D gene is TRBD1 (6 bases). The length of the CDR3 is 18 residues. CDR1 and CDR2 (germline): LNHNV, YYDKDF (reference sequence). V lost 3 bases, J lost 2 bases, and 22 bases lay in between.

The chain employs TRBV18 and TRBJ2-1; 9 bases map to TRBD1. The V segment lost 5 bases and the J segment 8 bases; nucleotides outside the gene matches: 7. Germline V lookup: CDR1 KGHSH, CDR2 LQKENI. CDR3 length: 14 residues. The DNA of the CDR3 is TGTGCCAGCTCATCCAGGGACAGGGTTTATGAGCAGTTCTTC. It encodes CASSSRDRVYEQFF.

The chain is built from TRBV13 and TRBJ1-1; D call uncertain. Looked up from germline, CDR1 is PRHDT and CDR2 is FYEKMQ (reference sequence). The CDR3 has 16 residues. V was trimmed by 1 base and J by 3 bases, leaving 15 bases between them. This chain's CDR3 is CASSLEVLGGDTEAFF. The CDR3 coding sequence is TGTGCCAGCAGCTTAGAGGTTTTGGGAGGCGACACTGAAGCTTTCTTT.

Only one count was recorded for this clone. The chain employs TRBV11-2 and TRBJ2-7; 7 bases match TRBD1. V was pared by 3 bases and J by 11 bases, with 7 bases of the junction left unmatched. From germline, CDR1 is SGHAT and CDR2 FQNNGV. There are 12 residues in the CDR3. The CDR3 region has the DNA TGTGCCAGCAGCTTCGGGACAGCCGGAAAGTACTTC. Its protein product is CASSFGTAGKYF.

This chain connects TRBV6-5 to TRBJ2-3, with TRBD2 matching over 8 bases. V trimming: 2 bases; J trimming: 0 bases; junction bases outside the gene matches: 4. Germline V gives CDR1 MNHEY, CDR2 SVGAGI. The CDR3 covers 16 residues. DNA of the CDR3: TGTGCCAGCAGTTACCGGACTAGCTCTAGCACAGATACGCAGTATTTT. It codes for CASSYRTSSSTDTQYF.

This chain links TRBV21-1 with TRBJ2-1; the tabulated D call, TRBD1, remains unverified against the DNA. TRBV21-1 is a pseudogene locus. The CDR3 runs 15 residues. The CDR3 coding sequence is TGTGCCAGCAGCAAAGAATCAGGGTCCTACAATGAGCAGTTCTTC. Translating gives CASSKESGSYNEQFF.

This clone is a singleton in its sample. The chain carries TRBV5-8 and TRBJ1-2; D unresolved. The CDR3 extends over 15 amino acids. In germline, CDR1 is SGHTS, CDR2 YDEGEE. Trimming removed 1 base from V and 0 bases from J, with 10 bases in between. The CDR3 bases are TGTGCCAGCAGCTTGTCGCGCCTCACTAACTATGGCTACACCTTC. Encoded protein: CASSLSRLTNYGYTF.

The chain has TRBV5-4 and TRBJ2-7, with D perhaps TRBD2 (5 bases). Germline V gene data show CDR1 as SGHNT and CDR2 as YYREEE (reference sequence). This CDR3 comprises 14 residues. Trimming shortened V by 3 bases and J by 2 bases, and 12 bases separated the two germline ends. The CDR3 spells CASSSPDGAYEQYF. The CDR3 DNA is TGTGCCAGCAGCTCACCCGACGGGGCCTACGAGCAGTACTTC.

This chain links TRBV7-2 with TRBJ2-1; TRBD2 might be the D (6 bases). This CDR3 comprises 18 residues. From germline, CDR1 is SGHTA and CDR2 FQGNSA. V was trimmed by 1 base and J by 0 bases, leaving 16 bases between them. The CDR3 DNA is TGTGCCAGCAGCTTAGTCGGGGGTGGGGGAGCCTCCTACAATGAGCAGTTCTTC. Its protein is CASSLVGGGGASYNEQFF.

J is TRBJ2-3 and V is TRBV21-1; no DNA check was done on the table's D call, TRBD2. TRBV21-1 is marked as a pseudogene. CDR3 length: 20 residues. The CDR3 here is CASSHLATSGNSTSTDTQYF. CDR3 coding DNA: TGTGCCAGCAGCCACCTCGCGACTAGCGGAAATTCCACTAGCACAGATACGCAGTATTTT.

V is TRBV27 and J is TRBJ1-2; D perhaps matches TRBD1 (6 bases). The CDR3 length is 13 residues. The V end lost 5 bases, the J end lost 8 bases, and 15 bases lay between the germline ends. CDR1 is MNHEY, CDR2 SMNVEV, per germline (reference sequence). The CDR3 here is CASSPRQVSGYTF. The CDR3 region has the DNA TGTGCCAGCAGTCCCCGACAGGTGAGCGGCTACACCTTC.

The chain links TRBV5-8 to TRBJ2-6; no clear D. CDR3 length: 14 residues. With 4 bases removed from V and 3 bases from J, the gap between germline ends came to 8 bases. CDR1 and CDR2 (germline): SGHTS, YDEGEE. The CDR3 nucleotides are TGTGCCAGCAGCCTCCCCGTTGGGGCCAACGTCCTGACTTTC. It encodes CASSLPVGANVLTF. Using reference TRBV5-8 and TRBJ2-6 for the parts outside the CDR3, the full variable domain is EAGVTQSPTHLIKTRGQQATLRCSPISGHTSVYWYQQALGLGLQFLLWYDEGEERNRGNFPPRFSGRQFPNYSSELNVNALELEDSALYLCASSLPVGANVLTFGAGSRLTVL.

The chain has TRBV18 and TRBJ2-7; 8 nucleotides agree with TRBD1. The CDR3 is 12 amino acids. The V segment lost 4 bases and the J segment 4 bases; nucleotides outside the gene matches: 0. Germline loops: CDR1 KGHSH, CDR2 LQKENI. In DNA form, the CDR3 reads TGTGCCAGCTCACGGGACAGGTACGAGCAGTACTTC. Protein sequence: CASSRDRYEQYF.

This clone was observed a handful of times. J is TRBJ2-7 and V is TRBV5-1, with TRBD1 as a possible D gene (5 bases). Trimming cost V 3 bases and J 1 base, with 11 bases left between them. The CDR3 covers 14 residues. Germline V gene data show CDR1 as SGHRS and CDR2 as YFSETQ. The CDR3 DNA sequence: TGCGCCAGCAGCTCTCAGGACACTTCCTACGAGCAGTACTTC. It yields the protein CASSSQDTSYEQYF.

The CDR3 reads CASSHEATGATNEKLFF. In DNA form, the CDR3 reads TGCGCCAGCAGCCATGAGGCCACGGGAGCAACTAATGAAAAACTGTTTTTT. This chain connects TRBV4-3 to TRBJ1-4, with no clear D. The CDR3 covers 17 residues. CDR1 and CDR2 (germline): LGHNA, YSLEER. Trimming took 3 bases from V and 0 from J, leaving 14 bases between them.